The sequence of this T cell receptor beta chain was determined in a study of T cells in Graves' hyperthyroidism and ophthalmopathy. This clonotype was counted ten times or more. Trimming left V 5 bases short and J 6 bases short, with 7 bases between. CDR3 length: 11 amino acids. Germline assignment: CDR1 KGHSH and CDR2 LQKENI. The CDR3 regions of TCR beta were amplified from RNA transcripts. Using the HTBI primer set, a first-round RT-PCR was run on the TCR CDR3. TCRdb fed the multiplex PCR reads into MiXCR, producing one record per CDR3 protein. The repertoire holds around 600,000 distinct CDR3 sequences, with approximately 15% as singletons.

The sequenced sample consisted of blood. The sequence derives from a woman aged 18-29 years with Graves' ophthalmopathy. The rearrangement joins TRBV18 to TRBJ1-1, with unresolved D. The CDR3 spells CASSSGSEAFF. The CDR3 nucleotides read TGTGCCAGCTCATCGGGGTCTGAAGCTTTCTTT.